These 30 T cell receptor beta chains originate from one sample sequenced in a study of blood T cell repertoires in COVID-19. Clones were read by immunoSEQ multiplex PCR, and TCRdb kept only the in-frame ones, dropping some. The sample contains about 280,000 clones, approximately 91% of which appear only once. Sequencing was done on a sample of peripheral blood. The receptors stem from a man aged 45-60 years with acute or convalescent COVID-19.

This clone was seen more than once but under ten times. The chain is built from TRBV29-1 and TRBJ1-1; no firm D call. The CDR3 length is 12 residues. V was shortened by 5 bases and J by 1 base, with 8 bases between the two germline ends. Germline-derived CDR1 and CDR2 are SQVTM and ANQGSEA. DNA for the CDR3: TGCAGCGTTAGCGGTTGGAACACTGAAGCTTTCTTT. Translated: CSVSGWNTEAFF.

This chain joins TRBV27 and TRBJ1-4; D unresolved. CDR1 is MNHEY, CDR2 SMNVEV, per germline (reference sequence). V was trimmed by 0 bases and J by 3 bases, leaving 8 bases between them. The CDR3 has 15 residues. The CDR3: CASSLSRGANEKLFF. The CDR3 DNA is TGTGCCAGCAGTTTATCTCGGGGTGCTAATGAAAAACTGTTTTTT.

V and J are TRBV27 and TRBJ2-2, with a tentative D call TRBD2 (7 bases). Germline V lookup: CDR1 MNHEY, CDR2 SMNVEV (reference sequence). The CDR3 runs to 14 residues. V shed 5 bases and J shed 4 bases, with 11 bases lying between them. The CDR3 sequence is CASSRGGSTGELFF. The CDR3 bases are TGTGCCAGCAGTAGGGGGGGGTCCACCGGGGAGCTGTTTTTT.

The rearrangement uses TRBV3-1 (or the pseudogene TRBV3-2) and TRBJ2-2; TRBD1 agrees at 7 bases. CDR1 is LGHDT, CDR2 YNNKEL, per germline (reference sequence). The CDR3 sequence is 15 residues long. V dropped 3 bases and J dropped 4; count of bases not matched to a gene: 5. The CDR3 DNA sequence: TGTGCCAGCAGCCAGGGACAGCCATCCACCGGGGAGCTGTTTTTT. It translates to CASSQGQPSTGELFF.

CDR3 residues: CASSSSTRSGGTEAFF. As DNA, the CDR3 is TGTGCCAGCAGCTCCTCCACGAGGAGCGGGGGTACTGAAGCTTTCTTT. The rearrangement uses TRBV7-8 and TRBJ1-1, with D perhaps matching TRBD1 (5 bases). CDR1 is SGHVS, CDR2 FQNEAQ, per germline. This CDR3 has 16 amino acids. Trimming shortened V by 4 bases and J by 5 bases, and 20 bases separated the two germline ends.

In its sample, this clone was seen a few times. The chain carries TRBV2 and TRBJ2-7, with TRBD1 as a possible D gene (5 bases). The CDR3 covers 13 residues. V was trimmed by 2 bases and J by 12 bases, leaving 17 bases between them. Germline CDR1 SNHLY, CDR2 FYNNEI. The CDR3 region has the DNA TGTGCCAGCAGTGAATACGAGCCAGGGTGGCTGTACTTC. Its translation: CASSEYEPGWLYF.

A note on this clone: At one of its ends the junction is not consistent with the germline gene, which may arise from a read error. The chain combines TRBV5-1 with TRBJ2-7, with D perhaps TRBD1 (5 bases). The CDR3 runs to 14 residues. CDR1 SGHRS and CDR2 YFSETQ come from the germline V gene. The CDR3 spells CASSLQGPSSPPDF. The DNA of the CDR3 is TGCGCCAGCAGCTTGCAGGGCCCGAGTTCACCCCCCGACTTC.

The chain recombines TRBV7-2 with TRBJ1-2, with 7 bases fitting TRBD1. The CDR3 has 13 amino acids. Germline V gene lookup returns CDR1 SGHTA and CDR2 FQGNSA. V trimming: 9 bases; J trimming: 8 bases; junction bases outside the gene matches: 12. The CDR3 DNA follows: TGTGCCAGGATCACCGGGACAGCGGTCGGCTACACCTTC. Protein product: CARITGTAVGYTF.

The chain couples TRBV27 to TRBJ2-1, with 8 bases matching TRBD1. Trimming removed 5 bases from V and 4 bases from J; junction bases left unmatched: 7. The germline CDR1 and CDR2 sequences are MNHEY and SMNVEV (reference sequence). The CDR3 runs 15 residues. In DNA form, the CDR3 reads TGTGCCAGCAGTCCTTGGACAGGGCAGTACAATGAGCAGTTCTTC. This encodes CASSPWTGQYNEQFF.

The rearrangement uses TRBV19 and TRBJ1-3; D remains ambiguous. This CDR3 comprises 15 residues. With 5 bases removed from V and 0 bases from J, the gap between germline ends came to 11 bases. Germline CDR1 and CDR2: LNHDA and SQIVND (reference sequence). As DNA, the CDR3 is TGTGCCAGTAGTCCGTGGCGGAGCTCTGGAAACACCATATATTTT. Translating it yields CASSPWRSSGNTIYF.

This chain connects TRBV3-1 (or the pseudogene TRBV3-2) to TRBJ2-7; D unresolved. Germline V CDR1 and CDR2: LGHDT, YNNKEL (reference sequence). Trimming took off 5 bases at V and 5 bases at J, with 7 bases between the two ends. The CDR3 has 11 residues. CDR3 amino acids: CASSAVDEQYF. In DNA, the CDR3 is TGTGCCAGCAGCGCAGTTGACGAGCAGTACTTC.

This clone was seen a single time. The chain employs TRBV9 and TRBJ1-2, with D tentatively TRBD1 (5 bases). The ends were cut back, 4 bases at V and 0 bases at J, with 10 bases in the middle. This CDR3 comprises 14 residues. Per germline, CDR1 SGDLS and CDR2 YYNGEE. CDR3 protein: CASSSRQTNYGYTF. As DNA, the CDR3 is TGTGCCAGCAGCTCCCGACAGACTAACTATGGCTACACCTTC.

The rearrangement joins TRBV10-3 to TRBJ2-7; 8 bases line up with TRBD1. V was pared by 4 bases and J by 6 bases, with 14 bases of the junction left unmatched. Germline assignment: CDR1 ENHRY and CDR2 SYGVKD. The CDR3 spans 16 residues. CDR3: CAISAVDRVMGGEQYF. The CDR3, as DNA: TGTGCCATCAGTGCCGTGGACAGGGTAATGGGTGGCGAGCAGTACTTC.

J is TRBJ2-1 and V is TRBV3-1 (or the pseudogene TRBV3-2), with D maybe TRBD2 (5 bases). Trimming took off 1 base at V and 9 bases at J, with 10 bases between the two ends. The CDR3 runs to 13 residues. The germline V gene encodes CDR1 LGHDT and CDR2 YNNKEL (reference sequence). The CDR3 is CASSQGRVGEQFF. Written as DNA, the CDR3 is TGTGCCAGCAGCCAAGGGCGGGTAGGTGAGCAGTTCTTC.

The chain is built from TRBV12-5 and TRBJ1-1, with D tentatively TRBD1 (5 bases). The V end was cut by 0 bases, the J end by 4 bases, with 24 bases between. The V gene's germline CDR1 is LGHNT and CDR2 FRNRAP. The length of the CDR3 is 19 residues. CDR3: CASGLVLGRDSRDGTEAFF. In DNA form, the CDR3 reads TGTGCTAGTGGTTTGGTACTCGGGAGGGACTCCCGGGACGGCACTGAAGCTTTCTTT.

This chain connects TRBV28 to TRBJ2-7; no clear D gene. From germline, CDR1 is MDHEN and CDR2 SYDVKM. V lost 5 bases to trimming and J lost 0 bases, with 20 bases between them. CDR3 length: 17 amino acids. The CDR3 nucleotides read TGTGCCAGCAGTCCCCTCGCCGTCTCACAGAGCTCCTACGAGCAGTACTTC. Residues: CASSPLAVSQSSYEQYF.

This sequence joins TRBV29-1 and TRBJ1-5, with 7 bases identical to TRBD1. Trimming removed 1 base from V and 6 bases from J; junction bases left unmatched: 9. CDR3 length: 15 residues. The germline CDR1 and CDR2 sequences are SQVTM and ANQGSEA. The chain's CDR3 is CSVEVDRDGTQPQHF. CDR3 DNA: TGCAGCGTTGAAGTTGACAGGGATGGAACTCAGCCCCAGCATTTT.

The V gene is TRBV3-1 (or the pseudogene TRBV3-2), the J gene TRBJ1-2; D unresolved. The germline V and J ends were trimmed by 1 base and 4 bases, with 16 bases remaining between them. This CDR3 spans 16 amino acids. The germline gives CDR1 LGHDT, CDR2 YNNKEL (reference sequence). CDR3 amino acids: CASSQGPSFGGYGYTF. The DNA for the CDR3 is TGTGCCAGCAGCCAAGGGCCTTCGTTTGGCGGCTATGGCTACACCTTC.

The CDR3 bases are TGTGCCAGCCGCCGGGACAGGACCTACGAGCAGTACTTC. Translated: CASRRDRTYEQYF. The chain has TRBV6-5 and TRBJ2-7, with 8 bases lining up with TRBD1. The CDR3 consists of 13 residues. V lost 8 bases, J lost 2 bases, and 5 bases stayed unmatched. Per the germline V gene, CDR1 is MNHEY and CDR2 is SVGAGI.

CDR3 amino acids: CASSRGGSGAGELFF. The CDR3 DNA follows: TGTGCCAGCAGCCGCGGGGGATCTGGGGCCGGGGAGCTGTTTTTT. This sequence joins TRBV3-1 (or the pseudogene TRBV3-2) and TRBJ2-2, with 7 bases fitting TRBD2. CDR3 length equals 15 residues. Germline CDR1 is LGHDT and CDR2 is YNNKEL (reference sequence). V lost 4 bases, J lost 6 bases, and 8 bases stayed unmatched.

The CDR3 loop reads CASSPGGFFNEKLFF. The CDR3 DNA is TGTGCCAGCAGCCCGGGGGGGTTTTTTAATGAAAAACTGTTTTTT. The rearrangement joins TRBV6-5 to TRBJ1-4; perhaps TRBD1 as D (5 bases). The CDR3 consists of 15 residues. Germline V gene data show CDR1 as MNHEY and CDR2 as SVGAGI. The V and J ends lost 6 bases and 4 bases respectively, with 15 bases between them.

The V call is TRBV6-6, the J call TRBJ1-6, with TRBD1 identical over 7 bases. The CDR3 spans 13 residues. V trimming: 11 bases; J trimming: 5 bases; junction bases outside the gene matches: 6. Per the germline V gene, CDR1 is MNHNY and CDR2 is SVGAGI (reference sequence). The CDR3 region is CAGGDRDNSPLHF. CDR3 DNA: TGTGCCGGGGGAGACAGGGATAATTCACCCCTCCACTTT.

The chain recombines TRBV7-8 with TRBJ2-7; D is ambiguous. Germline CDR1 and CDR2: SGHVS and FQNEAQ. Trimming shortened V by 4 bases and J by 0 bases, and 13 bases separated the two germline ends. The CDR3 totals 15 residues. The CDR3 DNA reads as TGTGCCAGCAGCTCTGACATTCTATACTCCTACGAGCAGTACTTC. It specifies CASSSDILYSYEQYF.

The chain couples TRBV19 to TRBJ1-3; no clear D. Per germline, CDR1 LNHDA and CDR2 SQIVND (reference sequence). Deletions cut 0 bases from V and 0 bases from J, with 9 bases between. CDR3 length: 16 residues. The chain's CDR3 is CASSIEWQISGNTIYF. The CDR3 region has the DNA TGTGCCAGTAGTATAGAATGGCAAATCTCTGGAAACACCATATATTTT.

This clone was seen just once. The rearrangement joins TRBV19 to TRBJ1-1; D call uncertain. The germline gives CDR1 LNHDA, CDR2 SQIVND (reference sequence). CDR3 length: 14 amino acids. The V gene lost 7 bases and the J gene lost 4 bases, with 16 bases spanning the gap. In nucleotides, the CDR3 is TGTGCCAGTAAGCAGAGGGAGGGAGGCACTGAAGCTTTCTTT. Protein: CASKQREGGTEAFF.

V and J are TRBV7-2 and TRBJ1-1; D not resolved. V gave up 5 bases and J gave up 1 base, with 11 bases separating them. Germline assignment: CDR1 SGHTA and CDR2 FQGNSA. This CDR3 has 14 amino acids. CDR3 in DNA: TGTGCCAGCAGCCAAGGTCAGGCGAACACTGAAGCTTTCTTT. It is translated as CASSQGQANTEAFF.

The J gene is TRBJ1-1, the V gene TRBV20-1; D unresolved. V was trimmed by 3 bases and J by 12 bases, leaving 14 bases between them. The germline gives CDR1 DFQATT, CDR2 SNEGSKA (reference sequence). This CDR3 comprises 11 residues. CDR3 bases: TGCAGTGCTAGGGCAGAACCCGCCACTTTCTTT. Its protein product is CSARAEPATFF.

This clone was found once. The gene calls are TRBV12-3 or TRBV12-4 and TRBJ2-7, with D possibly being TRBD1 (6 bases). The CDR3 length is 11 residues. Trimming pared 11 bases from V and 9 bases from J, leaving 17 bases between. In nucleotides, the CDR3 is TGTGCCGTTGGCAATACAGGGAGGCAGTACTTC. Amino acid sequence: CAVGNTGRQYF.

This clone appeared a single time. V and J are TRBV13 and TRBJ2-3, with 15 positions matching TRBD2. Germline values: CDR1 PRHDT, CDR2 FYEKMQ (reference sequence). This CDR3 spans 18 amino acids. The trim removed 3 bases at V and 2 bases at J, leaving 6 bases unmatched. Here the CDR3 reads CASSLAGLAGGVTDTQYF. The CDR3 DNA follows: TGTGCCAGCAGCTTGGCTGGACTAGCGGGGGGGGTCACAGATACGCAGTATTTT.

The J gene is TRBJ2-1, the V gene TRBV6-6; 7 bases line up with TRBD1. Looked up from germline, CDR1 is MNHNY and CDR2 is SVGAGI (reference sequence). The CDR3 extends over 16 amino acids. The ends lost 2 bases at V and 6 bases at J; junction bases unmatched: 10. The CDR3 here is CASSYPIGQAFNEQFF. The CDR3 nucleotides are TGTGCCAGCAGTTACCCGATAGGACAGGCATTCAATGAGCAGTTCTTC.